Each of the 28 T cell receptor beta chains below was sequenced from the same sample in a study of shared clonotypes between healthy human individuals. The method was immunoSEQ multiplex PCR; TCRdb's version includes in-frame clones alone and lacks a portion of them. This table has 2 million to 2.5 million clones, more than 90% appearing once. Input material: naive CD4+ T cells sorted from blood. Subset indicated: CD45RA+ positively selected. The receptor source for this set is a man between 18 and 35 years old in good health.

Worth noting for this clone: Other DNA sequences in the sample encode the same CDR3. The V call is TRBV27, the J call TRBJ2-2; a weak D match, TRBD2 (6 bases). CDR1 is MNHEY and CDR2 is SMNVEV in the germline V gene (reference sequence). V was clipped by 2 bases and J by 0 bases, with 7 bases between them. The CDR3 spans 15 residues. CDR3 bases: TGTGCCAGCAGTTTAGGCGGGGCGAACACCGGGGAGCTGTTTTTT. Translating it yields CASSLGGANTGELFF.

The CDR3 DNA reads as TGCGCCAGCAGCCTGTGGGGGGGCACCCTAAATTCACCCCTCCACTTT. Translating gives CASSLWGGTLNSPLHF. J is TRBJ1-6 and V is TRBV5-1, with a possible D match to TRBD1 (6 bases). CDR3 length: 16 amino acids. Germline loops: CDR1 SGHRS, CDR2 YFSETQ. Trimming took off 4 bases at V and 7 bases at J, with 18 bases between the two ends.

The rearrangement joins TRBV6-5 to TRBJ2-7; TRBD1 agrees at 7 bases. V trimming: 2 bases; J trimming: 6 bases; junction bases outside the gene matches: 7. Per germline, CDR1 MNHEY and CDR2 SVGAGI. This CDR3 has 14 amino acids. In DNA, the CDR3 is TGTGCCAGCAGTTACGGGTACCCAGGGGGCGAGCAGTACTTC. This translates into CASSYGYPGGEQYF.

V is TRBV4-1 and J is TRBJ2-7; D ambiguous. The CDR3 has 15 residues. Germline lookup yields CDR1 MGHRA and CDR2 YSYEKL. Between the trimmed V and J ends, which lost 0 bases and 4 bases, there was a span of 13 bases. The CDR3 region has the DNA TGCGCCAGCAGCCAAGATCGGTCCTCCCTTTACGAGCAGTACTTC. This encodes CASSQDRSSLYEQYF.

The chain links TRBV5-1 to TRBJ1-4; no definite D call. Germline-derived CDR1 and CDR2 are SGHRS and YFSETQ. The length of the CDR3 is 12 residues. Deletions cut 1 base from V and 8 bases from J, with 6 bases between. CDR3 nucleotides: TGCGCCAGCAGCTTGCCTGAGGAAAAACTGTTTTTT. It codes for CASSLPEEKLFF. Full variable domain (remainder filled in from reference TRBV5-1 and TRBJ1-4): KAGVTQTPRYLIKTRGQQVTLSCSPISGHRSVSWYQQTPGQGLQFLFEYFSETQRNKGNFPGRFSGRQFSNSRSEMNVSTLELGDSALYLCASSLPEEKLFFGSGTQLSVL.

The J gene is TRBJ2-7, the V gene TRBV7-6; 7 bases match TRBD2. Germline V CDR1 and CDR2: SGHVS, FNYEAQ. V dropped 1 base and J dropped 5; count of bases not matched to a gene: 8. The length of the CDR3 is 15 residues. The CDR3 loop reads CASSLVRGVRDEQYF. In nucleotides, the CDR3 is TGTGCCAGCAGCTTAGTCCGGGGGGTTCGTGACGAGCAGTACTTC.

The chain couples TRBV30 to TRBJ1-2; D is possibly TRBD1 (5 bases). The CDR3 runs 11 residues. Trimming took 4 bases from V and 8 from J, leaving 11 bases between them. Germline V lookup: CDR1 GTSNPN, CDR2 SVGIG (reference sequence). CDR3 sequence (DNA): TGTGCCTGGACAGGGCGGGGAGGCTACACCTTC. It specifies CAWTGRGGYTF. Combining the CDR3 with reference TRBV30 and TRBJ1-2 gives the whole variable domain SQTIHQWPATLVQPVGSPLSLECTVEGTSNPNLYWYRQAAGRGLQLLFYSVGIGQISSEVPQNLSASRPQDRQFILSSKKLLLSDSGFYLCAWTGRGGYTFGSGTRLTVV.

The V call is TRBV27, the J call TRBJ2-2, with unresolved D. V lost 3 bases and J 4 bases, leaving 3 bases between the germline ends. Germline V CDR1 and CDR2: MNHEY, SMNVEV (reference sequence). The CDR3 covers 12 residues. For the CDR3, the DNA is TGTGCCAGCAGTTTTAGCACCGGGGAGCTGTTTTTT. Encoded protein: CASSFSTGELFF.

The genes are TRBV9 and TRBJ1-5; the match to TRBD1 covers 7 bases. This CDR3 is 14 amino acids long. The germline V gene has CDR1 SGDLS and CDR2 YYNGEE. Unmatched junction bases numbered 7, after V lost 3 bases and J lost 7 bases. The DNA of the CDR3 is TGTGCCAGCAGCGAGGGGGCAGGGCGACAGCCCCAGCATTTT. Amino acid sequence: CASSEGAGRQPQHF. Filled out from reference TRBV9 and TRBJ1-5, the complete variable domain reads DSGVTQTPKHLITATGQRVTLRCSPRSGDLSVYWYQQSLDQGLQFLIQYYNGEERAKGNILERFSAQQFPDLHSELNLSSLELGDSALYFCASSEGAGRQPQHFGDGTRLSIL.

The rearrangement joins TRBV6-1 to TRBJ2-2, with 7 bases identical to TRBD1. Germline CDR1 and CDR2: MNHNS and SASEGT. The V segment lost 8 bases and the J segment 2 bases; nucleotides outside the gene matches: 5. This CDR3 has 14 amino acids. The CDR3 spells CASLRTGNTGELFF. As DNA, the CDR3 is TGTGCCAGCCTTCGGACAGGAAACACCGGGGAGCTGTTTTTT.

The gene calls are TRBV28 and TRBJ1-6; D unclear. The length of the CDR3 is 12 residues. CDR1 MDHEN and CDR2 SYDVKM come from the germline V gene. The germline V and J ends were trimmed by 2 bases and 9 bases, with 5 bases remaining between them. Here the CDR3 DNA reads TGTGCCAGCAGTTTAAGGGCTTCACCCCTCCACTTT. Protein product: CASSLRASPLHF. The whole variable domain, remainder taken from reference TRBV28 and TRBJ1-6, is DVKVTQSSRYLVKRTGEKVFLECVQDMDHENMFWYRQDPGLGLRLIYFSYDVKMKEKGDIPEGYSVSREKKERFSLILESASTNQTSMYLCASSLRASPLHFGNGTRLTVT.

The CDR3 sequence is CASSWPVNTEAFF. The CDR3 DNA is TGTGCCAGCAGTTGGCCGGTGAACACTGAAGCTTTCTTT. The chain recombines TRBV28 with TRBJ1-1; D not certain. V was pared by 4 bases and J by 0 bases, with 6 bases between. The germline CDR1 and CDR2 sequences are MDHEN and SYDVKM. The CDR3 length is 13 residues.

The chain joins TRBV11-2 to TRBJ1-4; no clear D gene. Deletions cut 5 bases from V and 8 bases from J, with 18 bases between. Germline values: CDR1 SGHAT, CDR2 FQNNGV. The CDR3 sequence is 15 residues long. The DNA for the CDR3 is TGTGCCAGCAGCGGAGGGAACGCCGGGGTCGAAAAACTGTTTTTT. Translation gives CASSGGNAGVEKLFF.

The J gene is TRBJ1-5, the V gene TRBV10-3; a possible D gene is TRBD1 (6 bases). The CDR3 extends over 17 amino acids. Looked up from germline, CDR1 is ENHRY and CDR2 is SYGVKD. With 2 bases removed from V and 4 bases from J, the gap between germline ends came to 18 bases. DNA for the CDR3: TGTGCCATCAGTGAGAGGGGATCAGGGGTCGGGAATCAGCCCCAGCATTTT. Protein product: CAISERGSGVGNQPQHF.

The V and J genes are TRBV20-1 and TRBJ2-7; TRBD2 might be the D (6 bases). Germline CDR1 DFQATT, CDR2 SNEGSKA (reference sequence). This CDR3 has 11 amino acids. The V end was cut by 3 bases, the J end by 7 bases, with 10 bases between. The CDR3 DNA is TGCAGTGCTAGTCCACGGGGGGAGCAGTACTTC. Its translation is CSASPRGEQYF.

V gene TRBV13 combines with J gene TRBJ1-3; D not certain. Germline V gives CDR1 PRHDT, CDR2 FYEKMQ (reference sequence). The length of the CDR3 is 13 residues. With 5 bases removed from V and 1 base from J, the gap between germline ends came to 6 bases. The DNA for the CDR3 is TGTGCCAGCAGCCCGGGTTCTGGAAACACCATATATTTT. It translates to CASSPGSGNTIYF.

The CDR3 DNA reads as TGTGCCAGCAGCTCAAAAGCGGGGTTAACCTACGAGCAGTACTTC. Translated: CASSSKAGLTYEQYF. The chain carries TRBV7-2 and TRBJ2-7; 7 positions match TRBD2. V gave up 4 bases and J gave up 2 bases; unmatched junction bases: 8. Germline V gene lookup returns CDR1 SGHTA and CDR2 FQGNSA. The CDR3 runs to 15 residues.

The rearrangement links TRBV6-1 to TRBJ1-1, with D possibly being TRBD1 (5 bases). Germline loops: CDR1 MNHNS, CDR2 SASEGT. The CDR3 has 16 residues. V lost 1 base to trimming and J lost 2 bases, with 14 bases between them. The CDR3 loop reads CASSEGTGTGNTEAFF. In DNA form, the CDR3 reads TGTGCCAGCAGTGAAGGGACCGGGACGGGAAACACTGAAGCTTTCTTT.

There are a few counts of this clone. The sample carries other DNA sequences with the same CDR3. In DNA, the CDR3 is TGTGCCAGCAGTGGACAGTTCAATCAGCCCCAGCATTTT. Its translation: CASSGQFNQPQHF. V usage is TRBV2 and J usage is TRBJ1-5; a possible D gene is TRBD1 (5 bases). The CDR3 is 13 residues long. The germline CDR1 and CDR2 sequences are SNHLY and FYNNEI. Trimming left V 4 bases short and J 3 bases short, with 7 bases between.

Notes on this clone: Within the sample, other DNA sequences also encode this same CDR3. The chain uses TRBV5-1 and TRBJ2-7; 7 bases agree with TRBD1. The V segment lost 4 bases and the J segment 1 base; nucleotides outside the gene matches: 5. The V gene's germline CDR1 is SGHRS and CDR2 YFSETQ. The CDR3 runs to 14 residues. The CDR3 DNA reads as TGCGCCAGCAGCCCGGGGACAGCTTCCTACGAGCAGTACTTC. Protein: CASSPGTASYEQYF.

The rearrangement uses TRBV27 and TRBJ1-2; D gene uncertain. This CDR3 is 16 amino acids long. Trimming pared 5 bases from V and 6 bases from J, leaving 22 bases between. CDR1 is MNHEY, CDR2 SMNVEV, per germline (reference sequence). The CDR3 DNA sequence: TGTGCCAGCAGTCCCTCCGGCAAAGCACTCTCCCATGGCTACACCTTC. It translates to CASSPSGKALSHGYTF.

The rearrangement uses TRBV2 and TRBJ1-5, with D uncertain. V was clipped by 4 bases and J by 0 bases, with 7 bases between them. The germline V gene encodes CDR1 SNHLY and CDR2 FYNNEI. The CDR3 runs to 14 residues. Here the CDR3 DNA reads TGTGCCAGCAGTGGACTGGATAGCAATCAGCCCCAGCATTTT. Translating it yields CASSGLDSNQPQHF.

The gene calls are TRBV25-1 and TRBJ2-5; D remains unclear. The CDR3 spans 12 residues. Trimming removed 1 base at V and 5 bases at J, with 5 bases between. Per the germline V gene, CDR1 is MGHDK and CDR2 is SYGVNS. The CDR3, as DNA: TGTGCCAGCAGTGAATCTTTCGAGACCCAGTACTTC. As protein: CASSESFETQYF. The full variable domain, completed using reference TRBV25-1 and TRBJ2-5, is EADIYQTPRYLVIGTGKKITLECSQTMGHDKMYWYQQDPGMELHLIHYSYGVNSTEKGDLSSESTVSRIRTEHFPLTLESARPSHTSQYLCASSESFETQYFGPGTRLLVL.

This clone was found a few times. The chain recombines TRBV18 with TRBJ1-2; unclear D gene. Germline lookup yields CDR1 KGHSH and CDR2 LQKENI. V was shortened by 3 bases and J by 2 bases, with 16 bases between the two germline ends. The CDR3 extends over 16 amino acids. The CDR3, as DNA: TGTGCCAGCTCACCCGGACCGAATAGACCGAACTATGGCTACACCTTC. Amino acid sequence: CASSPGPNRPNYGYTF.

The rearrangement joins TRBV29-1 to TRBJ2-5, with 11 nucleotides matching TRBD1. CDR1 SQVTM and CDR2 ANQGSEA come from the germline V gene. Trimming cost V 5 bases and J 5 bases; bases outside gene matches: 4. The CDR3 has 13 residues. CDR3 amino acids: CSVRGQGDETQYF. CDR3 bases: TGCAGCGTTCGGGGACAGGGGGATGAGACCCAGTACTTC.

The chain links TRBV10-1 to TRBJ2-3, with D tentatively TRBD2 (5 bases). The CDR3 has 14 residues. The germline gives CDR1 WNHNN, CDR2 SYGVQD (reference sequence). V dropped 2 bases and J dropped 0 bases, with 6 bases sitting between them. This CDR3 is CASSEERSTDTQYF. The CDR3 DNA sequence: TGCGCCAGCAGTGAGGAGCGGAGCACAGATACGCAGTATTTT.

This chain joins TRBV27 and TRBJ2-3; possibly TRBD2 for D (6 bases). Germline V gives CDR1 MNHEY, CDR2 SMNVEV (reference sequence). CDR3 length: 17 amino acids. Trimming took 2 bases from V and 0 from J, leaving 15 bases between them. This CDR3 is CASSLSRRVGSTDTQYF. The CDR3 DNA reads as TGTGCCAGCAGTTTAAGTAGGAGGGTGGGTAGCACAGATACGCAGTATTTT.

The J gene is TRBJ2-7, the V gene TRBV11-2; D gene ambiguous. This CDR3 contains 12 residues. Germline CDR1 is SGHAT and CDR2 is FQNNGV. Trimming took 5 bases from V and 5 from J, leaving 10 bases between them. The CDR3 is CASSPVGNEQYF. The DNA for the CDR3 is TGTGCCAGCAGCCCCGTAGGCAACGAGCAGTACTTC.